Here is one T cell receptor (beta chain) with its context. Its antigen is not identified. The repertoire was sequenced with immunoSEQ multiplex PCR; TCRdb's copy has only in-frame clones and lacks some. The sample lists 100,000 to 150,000 clones, roughly 90% occurring once. The data belong to a study of T cell responses to AZD1222 COVID-19 vaccine. Germline loops: CDR1 MNHNS, CDR2 SASEGT. V gave up 3 bases and J gave up 1 base, with 15 bases separating them. This CDR3 is 16 amino acids long. Broader study findings: Regions left unmutated in variants are reportedly the target of nearly half of spike-specific TCRs.

This sample comprised peripheral blood, obtained 28 days after the second AZD1222 dose. V usage is TRBV6-1 and J usage is TRBJ1-2; TRBD1 is a possible D gene (6 bases). The sequence came from an adult who received the AZD1222 COVID-19 vaccine. CDR3 residues: CASSDVGDTFNYGYTF. CDR3 bases: TGTGCCAGCAGTGACGTAGGGGACACCTTTAACTATGGCTACACCTTC.